Below, 14 T cell receptor beta chains from the same sample are listed, as sequenced in a study of response to subunit inactivated influenza vaccine. Each CDR3 protein gets one entry after TCRdb re-called the RT-PCR reads with MiXCR. This sample carries some 520,000 distinct CDR3 sequences, 16% of them seen once, and the ten largest clones take 3%. Sequences were derived from CD4+ T cells sorted from PBMCs, sampled roughly 24 months after vaccination. These receptors all come from a man between 50 and 75 years old who received an inactivated influenza vaccine.

The chain links TRBV4-3 to TRBJ2-3; TRBD1 agrees at 9 bases. CDR3 length equals 15 residues. Germline V lookup: CDR1 LGHNA, CDR2 YSLEER. V dropped 3 bases and J dropped 3; count of bases not matched to a gene: 4. DNA for the CDR3: TGCGCCAGCAGCCATGGGACAGGGAGGACAGATACGCAGTATTTT. This encodes CASSHGTGRTDTQYF.

At least ten counts were recorded for this clonotype. The rearrangement joins TRBV5-1 to TRBJ2-3, with unresolved D. CDR1 and CDR2 (germline): SGHRS, YFSETQ. The length of the CDR3 is 12 residues. The ends were cut back, 4 bases at V and 7 bases at J, with 10 bases in the middle. The CDR3 DNA reads TGCGCCAGCAGCCTAAGCACGAATACGCAGTATTTT. Translating gives CASSLSTNTQYF.

The chain couples TRBV3-1 to TRBJ1-1; tentatively, D is TRBD1 (5 bases). This CDR3 has 15 residues. Germline assignment: CDR1 LGHDT and CDR2 YNNKEL (reference sequence). V gave up 4 bases and J gave up 1 base, with 13 bases separating them. As DNA, the CDR3 is TGTGCCAGCAGCCCTTACCGGGACCGGAACACTGAAGCTTTCTTT. Residues: CASSPYRDRNTEAFF.

The chain combines TRBV12-3 or TRBV12-4 with TRBJ2-3; D possibly corresponds to TRBD2 (6 bases). Trimming left V 6 bases short and J 7 bases short, with 14 bases between. The CDR3 covers 13 residues. The DNA of the CDR3 is TGTGCCAGCAGGGCAGGGACTTCCAATACGCAGTATTTT. This encodes CASRAGTSNTQYF.

This clonotype was detected a few times. The CDR3 bases are TGCGCCAGCAGCTTGATAATCGGCAGGAGAAGCACAGATACGCAGTATTTT. This sequence encodes CASSLIIGRRSTDTQYF. The chain employs TRBV5-1 and TRBJ2-3, with D unclear. The V end was cut by 1 base, the J end by 0 bases, with 15 bases between. The CDR3 is 17 amino acids. CDR1 and CDR2 from the germline V gene are SGHRS and YFSETQ.

The chain employs TRBV6-5 and TRBJ2-7; 8 bases match TRBD2. The CDR3 is made up of 15 amino acids. Germline V CDR1 and CDR2: MNHEY, SVGAGI. J lost 3 bases, V lost 0 bases, and 4 bases had no gene match. CDR3: CASSYSVAGIYEQYF. The DNA of the CDR3 is TGTGCCAGCAGTTACTCGGTAGCGGGGATCTACGAGCAGTACTTC.

CDR3 DNA: TGCAGCGTTGAAAAGGGGGTTCATTACAATGAGCAGTTCTTC. Amino acid sequence: CSVEKGVHYNEQFF. The chain uses TRBV29-1 and TRBJ2-1; maybe TRBD1 (6 bases). The ends were cut back, 2 bases at V and 4 bases at J, with 12 bases in the middle. The CDR3 covers 14 residues. CDR1 and CDR2 from the germline V gene are SQVTM and ANQGSEA.

This clonotype was detected many times. This chain joins TRBV12-3 or TRBV12-4 and TRBJ2-7, with D perhaps assigned TRBD1 or TRBD2 (6 bases each). Trimming stripped 3 bases from V and 6 bases from J, with 9 bases between. The CDR3 covers 12 residues. The chain's CDR3 is CASSFGGGEQYF. CDR3 coding DNA: TGTGCCAGCAGTTTCGGGGGCGGCGAGCAGTACTTC.

The chain combines TRBV3-1 with TRBJ2-5; 8 bases align to TRBD2. Looked up from germline, CDR1 is LGHDT and CDR2 is YNNKEL (reference sequence). The CDR3 is 16 amino acids. Trimming removed 4 bases from V and 2 bases from J; junction bases left unmatched: 9. CDR3 region: CASSLRGGGLQETQYF. CDR3 sequence (DNA): TGTGCCAGCAGCCTTCGGGGGGGCGGATTACAAGAGACCCAGTACTTC.

The chain combines TRBV20-1 with TRBJ2-3, with TRBD2 matching 8 bases. Germline V gene lookup returns CDR1 DFQATT and CDR2 SNEGSKA (reference sequence). The CDR3 totals 14 residues. V gave up 0 bases and J gave up 4 bases; unmatched junction bases: 3. The CDR3 is CSARDSRGADTQYF. CDR3 coding DNA: TGCAGTGCTAGAGACTCGCGGGGGGCAGATACGCAGTATTTT.

There are a few counts of this clonotype. J is TRBJ2-7 and V is TRBV20-1; 8 bases map to TRBD2. Trimming removed 5 bases from V and 0 bases from J; junction bases left unmatched: 9. Germline CDR1 DFQATT, CDR2 SNEGSKA (reference sequence). The CDR3 extends over 15 amino acids. CDR3 nucleotides: TGCAGTGCTCCACTACCCGGGAGGGACTCCTACGAGCAGTACTTC. Its protein is CSAPLPGRDSYEQYF.

In this sample, this clonotype turned up a few times. The genes are TRBV5-1 and TRBJ2-5; D call uncertain. V shed 0 bases and J shed 1 base, with 10 bases lying between them. CDR3 size: 15 residues. CDR1 and CDR2 from the germline V gene are SGHRS and YFSETQ. CDR3 region: CASSLVSPTQETQYF. The CDR3 DNA is TGCGCCAGCAGCTTGGTATCCCCAACCCAAGAGACCCAGTACTTC.

This clonotype has ten or more counts. This chain links TRBV29-1 with TRBJ2-3, with no clear D. The CDR3 has 13 amino acids. CDR1 is SQVTM and CDR2 is ANQGSEA in the germline V gene. The V and J ends lost 7 bases and 1 base respectively, with 12 bases between them. The CDR3 protein is CSAGSTRTDTQYF. CDR3 nucleotide sequence: TGCAGCGCCGGGTCTACTCGCACAGATACGCAGTATTTT.

V usage is TRBV28 and J usage is TRBJ1-5; D uncertain. Germline V gives CDR1 MDHEN, CDR2 SYDVKM. Trimming took 1 base from V and 0 from J, leaving 4 bases between them. This CDR3 is 14 amino acids long. CDR3 residues: CASSLSLSNQPQHF. The CDR3 region has the DNA TGTGCCAGCAGTTTATCTCTTAGCAATCAGCCCCAGCATTTT.